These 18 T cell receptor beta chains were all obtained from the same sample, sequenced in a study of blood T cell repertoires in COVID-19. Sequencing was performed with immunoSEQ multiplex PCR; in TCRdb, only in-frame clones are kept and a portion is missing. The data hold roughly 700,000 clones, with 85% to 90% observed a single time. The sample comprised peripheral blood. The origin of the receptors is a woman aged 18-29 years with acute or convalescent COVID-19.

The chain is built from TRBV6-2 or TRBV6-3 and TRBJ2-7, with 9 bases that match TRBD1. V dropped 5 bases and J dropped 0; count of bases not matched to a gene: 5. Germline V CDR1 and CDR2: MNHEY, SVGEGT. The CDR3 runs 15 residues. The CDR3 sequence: CASSGQGSSSYEQYF. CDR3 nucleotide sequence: TGTGCCAGCAGTGGACAGGGGTCTAGCTCCTACGAGCAGTACTTC.

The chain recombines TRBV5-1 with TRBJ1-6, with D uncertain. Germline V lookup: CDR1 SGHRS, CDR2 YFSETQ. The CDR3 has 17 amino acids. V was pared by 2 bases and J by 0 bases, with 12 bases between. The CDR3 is CASSFIPRSSYNSPLHF. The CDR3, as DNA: TGCGCCAGCAGCTTTATCCCGAGGAGCTCCTATAATTCACCCCTCCACTTT.

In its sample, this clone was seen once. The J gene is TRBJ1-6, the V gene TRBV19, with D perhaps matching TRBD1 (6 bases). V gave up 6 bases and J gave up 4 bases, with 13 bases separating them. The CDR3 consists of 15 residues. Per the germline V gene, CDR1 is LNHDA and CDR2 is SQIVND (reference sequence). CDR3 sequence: CASRSGQQYNSPLHF. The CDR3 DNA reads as TGTGCCAGTAGGTCGGGACAACAGTATAATTCACCCCTCCACTTT.

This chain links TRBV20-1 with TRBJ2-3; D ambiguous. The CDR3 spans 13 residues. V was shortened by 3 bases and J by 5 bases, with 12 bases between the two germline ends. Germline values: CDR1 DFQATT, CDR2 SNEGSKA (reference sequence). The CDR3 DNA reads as TGCAGTGCTAGTGGTCAAGTCGGAGATACGCAGTATTTT. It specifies CSASGQVGDTQYF.

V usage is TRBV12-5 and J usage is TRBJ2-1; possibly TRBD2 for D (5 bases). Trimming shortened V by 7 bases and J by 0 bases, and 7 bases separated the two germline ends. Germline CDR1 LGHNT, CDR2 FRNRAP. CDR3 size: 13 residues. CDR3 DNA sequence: TGTGCTAGTGCCGAGGGCTCCTACAATGAGCAGTTCTTC. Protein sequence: CASAEGSYNEQFF.

CDR3: CASSSLGTPSSYNSPLHF. In DNA, the CDR3 is TGTGCCAGTAGTAGCCTTGGGACACCGAGCTCCTATAATTCACCCCTCCACTTT. The chain carries TRBV19 and TRBJ1-6; D may be TRBD1 (6 bases). Germline V CDR1 and CDR2: LNHDA, SQIVND (reference sequence). The V end was cut by 4 bases, the J end by 0 bases, with 16 bases between. This CDR3 is 18 amino acids long.

CDR3 in DNA: TGTGCCACCAGCATTTACAGGGGAGGAGTCCCTGAGCAGTTCTTC. It yields the protein CATSIYRGGVPEQFF. This rearrangement joins TRBV15 to TRBJ2-1; D possibly corresponds to TRBD1 (7 bases). The CDR3 loop spans 15 amino acids. Germline V CDR1 and CDR2: LNHNV, YYDKDF (reference sequence). V lost 4 bases, J lost 9 bases, and 19 bases lay in between.

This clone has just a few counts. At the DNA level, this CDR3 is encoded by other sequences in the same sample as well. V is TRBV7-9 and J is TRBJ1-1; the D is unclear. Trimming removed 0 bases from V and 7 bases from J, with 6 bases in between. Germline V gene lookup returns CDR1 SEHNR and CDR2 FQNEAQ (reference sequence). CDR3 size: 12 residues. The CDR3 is CASSLASSEAFF. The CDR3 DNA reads TGTGCCAGCAGCTTAGCGTCTAGTGAAGCTTTCTTT. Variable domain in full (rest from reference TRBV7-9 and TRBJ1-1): DTGVSQNPRHKITKRGQNVTFRCDPISEHNRLYWYRQTLGQGPEFLTYFQNEAQLEKSRLLSDRFSAERPKGSFSTLEIQRTEQGDSAMYLCASSLASSEAFFGQGTRLTVV.

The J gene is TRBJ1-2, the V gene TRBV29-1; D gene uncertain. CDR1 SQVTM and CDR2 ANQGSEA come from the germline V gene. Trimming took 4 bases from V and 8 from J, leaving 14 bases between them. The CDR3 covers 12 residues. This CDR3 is CSVGGQLGGYTF. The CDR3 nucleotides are TGCAGCGTTGGAGGGCAACTCGGCGGCTACACCTTC.

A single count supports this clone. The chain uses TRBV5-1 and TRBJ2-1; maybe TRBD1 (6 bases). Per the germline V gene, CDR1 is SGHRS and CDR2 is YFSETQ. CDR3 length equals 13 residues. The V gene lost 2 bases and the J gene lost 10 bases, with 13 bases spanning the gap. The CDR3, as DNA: TGCGCCAGCAGCTTTCACAGGGCTCAAGAGCAGTTCTTC. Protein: CASSFHRAQEQFF.

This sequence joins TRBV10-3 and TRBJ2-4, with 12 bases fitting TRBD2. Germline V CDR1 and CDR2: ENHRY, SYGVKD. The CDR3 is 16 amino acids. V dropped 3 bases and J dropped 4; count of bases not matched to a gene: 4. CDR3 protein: CAISEMGTSGKNIQYF. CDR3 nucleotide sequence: TGTGCCATCAGTGAAATGGGGACTAGCGGGAAAAACATTCAGTACTTC.

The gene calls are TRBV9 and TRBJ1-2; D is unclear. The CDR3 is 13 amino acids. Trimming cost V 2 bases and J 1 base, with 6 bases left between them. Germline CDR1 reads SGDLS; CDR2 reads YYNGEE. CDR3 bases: TGTGCCAGCAGCGTTCAGATTAACTATGGCTACACCTTC. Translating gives CASSVQINYGYTF.

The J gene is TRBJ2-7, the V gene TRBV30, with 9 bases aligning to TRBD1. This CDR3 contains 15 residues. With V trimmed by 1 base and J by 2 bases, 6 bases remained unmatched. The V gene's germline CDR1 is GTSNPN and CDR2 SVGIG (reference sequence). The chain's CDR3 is CAWSARDRVTYEQYF. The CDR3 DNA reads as TGTGCCTGGAGTGCCCGGGACAGGGTGACCTACGAGCAGTACTTC.

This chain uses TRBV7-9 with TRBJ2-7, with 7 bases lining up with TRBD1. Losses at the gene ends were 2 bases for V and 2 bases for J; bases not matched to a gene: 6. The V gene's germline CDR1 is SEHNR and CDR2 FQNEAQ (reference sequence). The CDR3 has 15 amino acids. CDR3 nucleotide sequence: TGTGCCAGCAGCTTATCCAGGGGGTTCGCCTACGAGCAGTACTTC. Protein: CASSLSRGFAYEQYF.

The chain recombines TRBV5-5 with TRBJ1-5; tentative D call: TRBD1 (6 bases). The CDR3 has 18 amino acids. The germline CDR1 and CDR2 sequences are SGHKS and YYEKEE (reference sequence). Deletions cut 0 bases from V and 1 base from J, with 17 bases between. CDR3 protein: CASSLVWAGVGSNQPQHF. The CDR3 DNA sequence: TGTGCCAGCAGCTTGGTTTGGGCAGGGGTAGGGAGCAATCAGCCCCAGCATTTT.

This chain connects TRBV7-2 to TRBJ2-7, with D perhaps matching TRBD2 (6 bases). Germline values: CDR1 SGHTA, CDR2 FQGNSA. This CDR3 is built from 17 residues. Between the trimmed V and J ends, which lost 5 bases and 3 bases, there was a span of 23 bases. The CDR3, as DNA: TGTGCCAGCAGCAGACGGAGTAGCGGTGACATTTACTACGAGCAGTACTTC. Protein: CASSRRSSGDIYYEQYF.

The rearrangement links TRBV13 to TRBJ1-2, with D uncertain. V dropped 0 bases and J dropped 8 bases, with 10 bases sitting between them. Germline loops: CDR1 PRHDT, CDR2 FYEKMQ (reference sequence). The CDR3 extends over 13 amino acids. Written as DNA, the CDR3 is TGTGCCAGCAGCTTAGGCGATCGGAGGGGCTACACCTTC. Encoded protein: CASSLGDRRGYTF.

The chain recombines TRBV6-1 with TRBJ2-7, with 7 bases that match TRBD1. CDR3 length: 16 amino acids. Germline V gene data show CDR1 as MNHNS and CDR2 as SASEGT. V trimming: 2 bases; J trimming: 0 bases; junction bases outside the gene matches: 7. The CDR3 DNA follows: TGTGCCAGCAGTGAATGGGACAGAGCGAGCTCCTACGAGCAGTACTTC. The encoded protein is CASSEWDRASSYEQYF.